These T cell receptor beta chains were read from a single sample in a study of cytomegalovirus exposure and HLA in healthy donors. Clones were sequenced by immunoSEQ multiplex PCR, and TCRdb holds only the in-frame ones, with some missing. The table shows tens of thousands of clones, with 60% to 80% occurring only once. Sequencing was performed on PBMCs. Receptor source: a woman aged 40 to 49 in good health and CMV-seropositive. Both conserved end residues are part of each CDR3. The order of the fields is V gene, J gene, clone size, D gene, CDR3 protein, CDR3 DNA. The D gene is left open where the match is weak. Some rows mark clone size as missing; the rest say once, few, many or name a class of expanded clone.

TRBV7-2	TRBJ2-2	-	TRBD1	CASSLRRTGLTGELFF	TGTGCCAGCAGCTTACGACGGACAGGGCTCACCGGGGAGCTGTTTTTT
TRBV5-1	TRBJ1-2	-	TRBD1	CASSPGQGASTGYGYTF	TGCGCCAGCAGCCCGGGACAGGGGGCCTCTACTGGCTATGGCTACACCTTC
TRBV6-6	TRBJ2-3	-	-	CASSYGGPRQDTQYF	TGTGCCAGCAGTTACGGGGGCCCGCGCCAGGATACGCAGTATTTT
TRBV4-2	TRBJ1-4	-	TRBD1	CASSQDRFGTGLGKLFF	TGTGCCAGCAGCCAAGATCGGTTCGGGACAGGGCTAGGAAAACTGTTTTTT
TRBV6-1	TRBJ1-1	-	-	CASSMTANTEAFF	TGTGCCAGCAGTATGACAGCGAACACTGAAGCTTTCTTT
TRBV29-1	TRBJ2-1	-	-	CSVEDSDREAYNEQFF	TGCAGCGTTGAAGACTCAGACAGGGAGGCCTACAATGAGCAGTTCTTC
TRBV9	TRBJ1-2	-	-	CASSVVAGSNGYTF	TGTGCCAGCAGCGTAGTTGCAGGGTCAAATGGCTACACCTTC
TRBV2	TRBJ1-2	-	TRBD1	CATGQLRYGYTF	TGTGCCACGGGACAGCTGAGATATGGCTACACCTTC
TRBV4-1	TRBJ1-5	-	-	CASSLHPGRGLSNQPQHF	TGCGCCAGCAGCCTACATCCGGGCAGGGGTCTCAGCAATCAGCCCCAGCATTTT
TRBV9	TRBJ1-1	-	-	CASSFTAGDTEAFF	TGTGCCAGCAGCTTCACTGCCGGGGACACTGAAGCTTTCTTT
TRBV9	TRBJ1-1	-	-	CASSVETENTEAFF	TGTGCCAGCAGCGTGGAGACGGAGAACACTGAAGCTTTCTTT
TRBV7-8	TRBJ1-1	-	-	CASSFTPGHQNTEAFF	TGTGCCAGCAGCTTTACCCCGGGACATCAGAACACTGAAGCTTTCTTT
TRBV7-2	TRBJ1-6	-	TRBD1	CASSLRTGSLDNSPLHF	TGTGCCAGCAGCCTTCGGACAGGGTCATTAGATAATTCACCCCTCCACTTT
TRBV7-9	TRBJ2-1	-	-	CASSLAESYNEQFF	TGTGCCAGCAGCTTAGCCGAGTCCTACAATGAGCAGTTCTTC
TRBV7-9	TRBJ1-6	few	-	CAIMRGADSPLHF	TGTGCCATTATGCGGGGCGCGGATTCACCCCTCCACTTT
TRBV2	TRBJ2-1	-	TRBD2	CASSSTLAGGQDEQFF	TGTGCCAGCAGTTCTACCCTAGCGGGGGGGCAGGATGAGCAGTTCTTC
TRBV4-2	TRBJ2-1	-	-	CASSQDRGLLNEQFF	TGTGCCAGCAGCCAAGATCGAGGACTCCTCAATGAGCAGTTCTTC
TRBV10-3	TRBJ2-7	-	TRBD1	CAISRDRGRYEQYF	TGTGCCATCAGCCGGGACAGGGGGCGCTACGAGCAGTACTTC
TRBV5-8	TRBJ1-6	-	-	CASSFRGRVNSGDSPLHF	TGTGCCAGCAGCTTCCGAGGCAGGGTCAATTCGGGAGATTCACCCCTCCACTTT
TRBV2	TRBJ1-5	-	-	CASTIGEGNQPQHF	TGTGCCAGCACCATCGGGGAGGGCAATCAGCCCCAGCATTTT
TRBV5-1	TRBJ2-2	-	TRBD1	CASNPQGANTGELFF	TGCGCCAGCAACCCACAGGGGGCAAACACCGGGGAGCTGTTTTTT
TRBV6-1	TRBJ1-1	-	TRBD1	CASSERQGLIAEAFF	TGTGCCAGCAGTGAGAGACAGGGTTTAATCGCTGAAGCTTTCTTT
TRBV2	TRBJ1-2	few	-	CASNGGGLGYTF	TGTGCCAGCAACGGGGGGGGACTAGGCTACACCTTC
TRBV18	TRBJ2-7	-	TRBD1	CASSLTGTGTSEQYF	TGTGCCAGCTCACTGACCGGGACAGGGACCTCCGAGCAGTACTTC
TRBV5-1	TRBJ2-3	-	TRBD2	CASSSSSGGISDTQYF	TGCGCCAGCAGCTCGTCTAGCGGGGGGATCTCAGATACGCAGTATTTT
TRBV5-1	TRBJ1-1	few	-	CASSLSDSGLNTEAFF	TGCGCCAGCAGCTTGTCGGACAGTGGGCTGAACACTGAAGCTTTCTTT
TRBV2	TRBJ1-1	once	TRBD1	CASAGTGTAEAFF	TGTGCCAGCGCCGGGACAGGGACGGCTGAAGCTTTCTTT
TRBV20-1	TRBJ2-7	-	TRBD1	CSVQGSYEQYF	TGCAGTGTACAGGGGTCTTACGAGCAGTACTTC
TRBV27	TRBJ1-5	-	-	CASSGRGTGDGQPQHF	TGTGCCAGCAGTGGACGCGGCACAGGTGACGGTCAGCCCCAGCATTTT
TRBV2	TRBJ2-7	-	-	CASSEALRDTTYEQYF	TGTGCCAGCAGTGAAGCGCTTCGGGACACTACCTACGAGCAGTACTTC
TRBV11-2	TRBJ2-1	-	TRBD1	CASRWDRNNEQFF	TGTGCCAGCCGGTGGGACAGAAACAATGAGCAGTTCTTC